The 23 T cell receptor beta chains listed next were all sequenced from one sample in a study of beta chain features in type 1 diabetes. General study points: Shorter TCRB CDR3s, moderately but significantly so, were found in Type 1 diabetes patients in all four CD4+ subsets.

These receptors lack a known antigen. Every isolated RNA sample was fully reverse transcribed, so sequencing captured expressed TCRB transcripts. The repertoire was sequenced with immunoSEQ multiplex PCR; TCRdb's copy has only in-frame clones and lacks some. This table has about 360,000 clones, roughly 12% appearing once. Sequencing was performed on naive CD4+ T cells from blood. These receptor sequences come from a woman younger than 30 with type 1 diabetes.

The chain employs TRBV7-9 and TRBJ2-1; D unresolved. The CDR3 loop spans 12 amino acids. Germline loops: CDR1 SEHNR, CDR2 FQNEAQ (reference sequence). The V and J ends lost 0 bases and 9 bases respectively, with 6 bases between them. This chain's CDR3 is CASSLAVSEQFF. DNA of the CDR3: TGTGCCAGCAGCTTAGCCGTTTCTGAGCAGTTCTTC.

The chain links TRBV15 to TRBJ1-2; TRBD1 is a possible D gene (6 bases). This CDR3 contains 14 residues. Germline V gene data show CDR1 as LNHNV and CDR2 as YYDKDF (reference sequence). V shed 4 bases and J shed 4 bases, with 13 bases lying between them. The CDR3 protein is CATSTSRGSYGYTF. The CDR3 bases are TGTGCCACCAGCACCTCCAGGGGTTCCTATGGCTACACCTTC.

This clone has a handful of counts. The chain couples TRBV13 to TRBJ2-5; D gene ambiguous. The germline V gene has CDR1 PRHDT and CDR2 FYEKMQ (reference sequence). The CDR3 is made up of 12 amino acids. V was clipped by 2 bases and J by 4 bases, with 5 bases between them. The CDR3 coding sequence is TGTGCCAGCAGCTTATTCGGAGAGACCCAGTACTTC. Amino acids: CASSLFGETQYF. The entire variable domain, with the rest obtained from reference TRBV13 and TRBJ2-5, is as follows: AAGVIQSPRHLIKEKRETATLKCYPIPRHDTVYWYQQGPGQDPQFLISFYEKMQSDKGSIPDRFSAQQFSDYHSELNMSSLELGDSALYFCASSLFGETQYFGPGTRLLVL.

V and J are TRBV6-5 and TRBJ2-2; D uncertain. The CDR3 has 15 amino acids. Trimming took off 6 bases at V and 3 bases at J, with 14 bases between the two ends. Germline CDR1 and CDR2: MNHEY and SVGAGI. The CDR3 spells CASRSNVLYTGELFF. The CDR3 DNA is TGTGCCAGCAGATCTAACGTTCTGTACACCGGGGAGCTGTTTTTT.

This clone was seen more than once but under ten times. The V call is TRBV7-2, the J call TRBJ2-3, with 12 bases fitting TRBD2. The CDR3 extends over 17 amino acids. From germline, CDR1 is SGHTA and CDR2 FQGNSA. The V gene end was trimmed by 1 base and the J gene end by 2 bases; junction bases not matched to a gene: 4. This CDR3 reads CASSLVGTSGYTDTQYF. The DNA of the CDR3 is TGTGCCAGCAGCTTAGTTGGGACTAGCGGGTACACAGATACGCAGTATTTT.

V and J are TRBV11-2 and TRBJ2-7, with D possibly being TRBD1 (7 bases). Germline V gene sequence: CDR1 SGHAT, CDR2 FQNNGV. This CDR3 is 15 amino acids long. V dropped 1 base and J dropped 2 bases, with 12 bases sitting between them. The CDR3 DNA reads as TGTGCCAGCAGCTTAGGCGGGACAGTAACCTACGAGCAGTACTTC. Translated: CASSLGGTVTYEQYF.

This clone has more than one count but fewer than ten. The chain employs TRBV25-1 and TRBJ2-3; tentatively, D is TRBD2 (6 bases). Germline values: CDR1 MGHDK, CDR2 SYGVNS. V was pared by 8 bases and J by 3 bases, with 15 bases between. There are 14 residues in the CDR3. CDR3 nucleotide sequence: TGTGCCAGCTCACCGGCGGGGAGTACAGATACGCAGTATTTT. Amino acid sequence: CASSPAGSTDTQYF.

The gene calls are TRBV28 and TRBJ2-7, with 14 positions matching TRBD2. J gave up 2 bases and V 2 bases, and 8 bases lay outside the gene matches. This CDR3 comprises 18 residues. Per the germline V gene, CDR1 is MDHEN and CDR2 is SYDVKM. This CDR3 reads CASSLPGLTSGRAYEQYF. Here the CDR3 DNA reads TGTGCCAGCAGTTTACCCGGCTTGACTAGCGGGAGGGCCTACGAGCAGTACTTC.

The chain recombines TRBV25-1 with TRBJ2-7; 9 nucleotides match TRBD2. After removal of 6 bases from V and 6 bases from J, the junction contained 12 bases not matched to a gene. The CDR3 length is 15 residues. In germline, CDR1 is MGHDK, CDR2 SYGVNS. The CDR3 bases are TGTGCCAGCAGGTGGAGCGGGGGGTACGGCGGCGAGCAGTACTTC. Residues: CASRWSGGYGGEQYF.

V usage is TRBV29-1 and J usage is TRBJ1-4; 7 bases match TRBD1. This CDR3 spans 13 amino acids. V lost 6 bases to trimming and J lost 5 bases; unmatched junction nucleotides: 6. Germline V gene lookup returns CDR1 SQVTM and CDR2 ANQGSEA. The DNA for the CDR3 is TGCAGCGTAGGGGGACAGCTCAATGAAAAACTGTTTTTT. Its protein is CSVGGQLNEKLFF.

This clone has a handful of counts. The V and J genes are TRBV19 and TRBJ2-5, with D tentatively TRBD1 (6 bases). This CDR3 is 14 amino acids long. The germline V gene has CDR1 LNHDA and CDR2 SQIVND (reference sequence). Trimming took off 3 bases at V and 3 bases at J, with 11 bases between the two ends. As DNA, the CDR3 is TGTGCCAGTAGTATTCAGGGGAGTGAAGAGACCCAGTACTTC. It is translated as CASSIQGSEETQYF.

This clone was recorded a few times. The CDR3 DNA is TGTGCCAGCAGCCCATCTAGTGGGAACACTGAAGCTTTCTTT. This gives the protein CASSPSSGNTEAFF. The V and J genes are TRBV9 and TRBJ1-1, with no clear D. In germline, CDR1 is SGDLS, CDR2 YYNGEE. Deletions cut 4 bases from V and 1 base from J, with 11 bases between. The CDR3 contains 14 residues.

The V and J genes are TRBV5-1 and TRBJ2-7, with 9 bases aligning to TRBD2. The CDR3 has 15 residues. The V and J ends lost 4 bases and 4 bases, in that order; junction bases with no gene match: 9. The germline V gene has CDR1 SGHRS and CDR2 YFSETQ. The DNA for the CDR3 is TGCGCCAGCAGCCCGGGGGAGCGGGAGGCTTACGAGCAGTACTTC. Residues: CASSPGEREAYEQYF.

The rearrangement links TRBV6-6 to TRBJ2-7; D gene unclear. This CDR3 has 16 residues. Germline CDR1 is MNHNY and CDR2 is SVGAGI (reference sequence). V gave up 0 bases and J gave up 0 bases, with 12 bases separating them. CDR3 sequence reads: CASSYSRQPDSYEQYF. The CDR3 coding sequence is TGTGCCAGCAGTTACTCGAGGCAGCCCGACTCCTACGAGCAGTACTTC.

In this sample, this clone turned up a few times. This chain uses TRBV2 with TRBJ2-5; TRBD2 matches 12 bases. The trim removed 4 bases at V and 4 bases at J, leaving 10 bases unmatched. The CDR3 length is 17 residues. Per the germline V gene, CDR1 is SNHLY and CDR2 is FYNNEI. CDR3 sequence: CASSVWTSGTGGETQYF. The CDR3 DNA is TGTGCCAGCAGTGTGTGGACTAGCGGGACTGGGGGAGAGACCCAGTACTTC.

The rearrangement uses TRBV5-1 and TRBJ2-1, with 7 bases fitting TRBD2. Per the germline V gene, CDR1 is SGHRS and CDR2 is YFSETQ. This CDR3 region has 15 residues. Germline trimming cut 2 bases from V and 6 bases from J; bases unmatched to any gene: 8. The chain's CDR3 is CASSFRREDFNEQFF. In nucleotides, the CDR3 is TGCGCCAGCAGCTTTCGACGGGAGGACTTCAATGAGCAGTTCTTC. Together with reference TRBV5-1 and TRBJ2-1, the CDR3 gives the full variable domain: KAGVTQTPRYLIKTRGQQVTLSCSPISGHRSVSWYQQTPGQGLQFLFEYFSETQRNKGNFPGRFSGRQFSNSRSEMNVSTLELGDSALYLCASSFRREDFNEQFFGPGTRLTVL.

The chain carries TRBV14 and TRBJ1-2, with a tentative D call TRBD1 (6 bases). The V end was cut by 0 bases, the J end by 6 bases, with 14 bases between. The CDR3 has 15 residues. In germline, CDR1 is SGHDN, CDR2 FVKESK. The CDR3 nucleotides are TGTGCCAGCAGCCAAGAGCTGGGTTGGGGGCATGGCTACACCTTC. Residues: CASSQELGWGHGYTF.

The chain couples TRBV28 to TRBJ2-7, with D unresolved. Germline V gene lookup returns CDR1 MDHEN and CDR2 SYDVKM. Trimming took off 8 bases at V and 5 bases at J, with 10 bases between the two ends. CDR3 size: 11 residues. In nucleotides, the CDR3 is TGTGCCAGCCAAAGCCTAGACGAGCAGTACTTC. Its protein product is CASQSLDEQYF.

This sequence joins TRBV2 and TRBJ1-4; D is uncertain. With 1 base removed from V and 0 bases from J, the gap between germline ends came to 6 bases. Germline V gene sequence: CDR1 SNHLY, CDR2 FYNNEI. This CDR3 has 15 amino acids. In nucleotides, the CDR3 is TGTGCCAGCAGTGAAGTGGCTGCAACTAATGAAAAACTGTTTTTT. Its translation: CASSEVAATNEKLFF.

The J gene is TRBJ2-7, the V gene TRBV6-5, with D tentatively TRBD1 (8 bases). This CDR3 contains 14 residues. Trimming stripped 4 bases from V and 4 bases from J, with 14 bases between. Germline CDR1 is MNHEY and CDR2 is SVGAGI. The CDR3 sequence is CASSSLQGGYEQYF. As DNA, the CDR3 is TGTGCCAGCAGTTCCCTACAGGGGGGGTACGAGCAGTACTTC.

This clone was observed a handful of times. CDR3 protein: CAWSSRTGLNYGYTF. CDR3 nucleotides: TGTGCCTGGAGCTCCCGGACAGGGTTGAACTATGGCTACACCTTC. The chain carries TRBV30 and TRBJ1-2, with 8 bases fitting TRBD1. The V and J ends lost 3 bases and 2 bases, in that order; junction bases with no gene match: 8. The CDR3 has 15 residues. The germline gives CDR1 GTSNPN, CDR2 SVGIG (reference sequence).

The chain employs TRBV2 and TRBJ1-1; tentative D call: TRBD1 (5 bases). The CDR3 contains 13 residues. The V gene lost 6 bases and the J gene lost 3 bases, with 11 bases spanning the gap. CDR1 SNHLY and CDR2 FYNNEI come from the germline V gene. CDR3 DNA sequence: TGTGCCAGCAGCCCGACAGTTTACACTGAAGCTTTCTTT. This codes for CASSPTVYTEAFF.

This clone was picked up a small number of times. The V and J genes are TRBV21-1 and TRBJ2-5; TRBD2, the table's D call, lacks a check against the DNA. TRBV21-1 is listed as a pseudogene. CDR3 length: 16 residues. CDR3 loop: CASSKTTSGKFETQYF. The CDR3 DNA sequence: TGTGCCAGCAGCAAAACGACTAGCGGGAAGTTCGAGACCCAGTACTTC.